This section outlines one T cell receptor beta chain sequence together with its context. After removal of 4 bases from V and 11 bases from J, the junction contained 13 bases not matched to a gene. CDR1 and CDR2 (germline): SGDLS, YYNGEE. This CDR3 contains 16 residues. Only in-frame clones appear in the TCRdb table, and some are missing; sequencing was by immunoSEQ multiplex PCR. The profile covers 12,000 to 15,000 clones, with around 70% appearing a single time and approximately 15% taken by the ten largest. These data come from a study of T cells after somatic rescue of genetic block. Sequencing used peripheral blood mononuclear cells (PBMCs). The clonotype comes from a boy younger than 18. The rearrangement links TRBV9 to TRBJ2-2; 11 positions match TRBD1. In DNA, the CDR3 is TGTGCCAGCAGCTTCCTGGACAGGGGGCCATCCAAAGAGCTGTTTTTT. Translation gives CASSFLDRGPSKELFF.